Shown below are 17 T cell receptor beta chains from a single sample sequenced in a study of T cell repertoires in cytomegalovirus infection. TCRdb itself ran the reads through MiXCR, one entry per CDR3 protein. The sample contains a few hundred thousand distinct CDR3 sequences, around 18% of which appear only once. Sequencing was carried out using PBMCs. Every receptor here comes from a human donor in good health (CMV status not recorded). Some clones in this sample may be carry-over from other donors' samples.

There are a few counts of this clonotype. CDR3 sequence: CASSFTGGNGYTF. The CDR3 bases are TGTGCCAGCAGCTTCACAGGGGGTAACGGCTACACCTTC. The chain uses TRBV7-8 and TRBJ1-2; 8 nucleotides agree with TRBD1. This CDR3 is 13 amino acids long. The V gene end was trimmed by 3 bases and the J gene end by 8 bases; junction bases not matched to a gene: 5. Germline V CDR1 and CDR2: SGHVS, FQNEAQ.

This clonotype was seen many times. The CDR3 protein is CASSLARRDYGGEQYF. CDR3 coding DNA: TGTGCCAGCAGCTTAGCTCGCCGGGACTACGGAGGCGAGCAGTACTTC. The rearrangement uses TRBV7-2 and TRBJ2-7; 7 bases match TRBD2. The V gene's germline CDR1 is SGHTA and CDR2 FQGNSA. V was pared by 0 bases and J by 6 bases, with 11 bases of the junction left unmatched. The CDR3 is 16 amino acids.

This chain connects TRBV28 to TRBJ2-7; 8 nucleotides align to TRBD1. The junction had 19 bases not matched to a gene; V was cut back by 2 bases and J by 4 bases. Germline assignment: CDR1 MDHEN and CDR2 SYDVKM. This CDR3 contains 19 residues. CDR3 nucleotides: TGTGCCAGCAGTTTAGGCTTTTCTTGGGGACAGGAAAGCCTTTACGAGCAGTACTTC. Translating gives CASSLGFSWGQESLYEQYF.

This clonotype was counted many times. The chain links TRBV6-2 or TRBV6-3 to TRBJ2-1; possibly TRBD2 for D (6 bases). In germline, CDR1 is MNHEY, CDR2 SVGEGT. The CDR3 spans 18 residues. Deletions cut 2 bases from V and 9 bases from J, with 26 bases between. Here the CDR3 reads CASSYVRTSGWGRVEQFF. The CDR3 bases are TGTGCCAGCAGTTACGTCCGGACAAGCGGGTGGGGCAGGGTTGAGCAGTTCTTC.

V gene TRBV20-1 combines with J gene TRBJ2-5, with D perhaps TRBD2 (6 bases). The CDR3 runs to 13 residues. Germline CDR1 DFQATT, CDR2 SNEGSKA (reference sequence). V was clipped by 6 bases and J by 6 bases, with 17 bases between them. The CDR3 nucleotides read TGCAGTGCCACGGGAGCATCGGAACAGACCCAGTACTTC. Amino acids: CSATGASEQTQYF.

Remarks on this clonotype: One base away lies a much larger clone, so this may be a sequencing read error. CDR3 nucleotides: TGTGCCAGCAGTTTCTATAAAGTGTGGCTCCAGCATTTT. Amino acid sequence: CASSFYKVWLQHF. The chain has TRBV28 and TRBJ1-5; D is uncertain. Germline V gene lookup returns CDR1 MDHEN and CDR2 SYDVKM. The CDR3 is 13 amino acids. The V end was cut by 3 bases, the J end by 12 bases, with 15 bases between.

This clonotype came up many times. Here the CDR3 reads CASSRQGAGDTQYF. Here the CDR3 DNA reads TGTGCCAGCAGCCGACAGGGGGCAGGAGATACGCAGTATTTT. The chain couples TRBV12-3 or TRBV12-4 to TRBJ2-3; 10 bases are shared with TRBD1. The V gene end was trimmed by 6 bases and the J gene end by 5 bases; junction bases not matched to a gene: 5. This CDR3 spans 14 amino acids.

This rearrangement joins TRBV5-1 to TRBJ2-2, with TRBD1 identical over 7 bases. The trim removed 5 bases at V and 7 bases at J, leaving 11 bases unmatched. The CDR3 extends over 15 amino acids. Germline V CDR1 and CDR2: SGHRS, YFSETQ. CDR3 in DNA: TGCGCCAGCAGTTGGTCCGGGACAGAACACGGGGAGCTGTTTTTT. Protein sequence: CASSWSGTEHGELFF.

The V gene is TRBV12-3 or TRBV12-4, the J gene TRBJ1-2, with D perhaps TRBD1 (6 bases). CDR3 length equals 13 residues. V was clipped by 3 bases and J by 6 bases, with 11 bases between them. This chain's CDR3 is CASSFWGRDGYTF. In nucleotides, the CDR3 is TGTGCCAGCAGTTTTTGGGGGCGGGATGGCTACACCTTC.

V and J are TRBV7-2 and TRBJ1-6; 8 bases match TRBD1. Trimming took 5 bases from V and 8 from J; bases not matched to a gene: 5. Germline lookup yields CDR1 SGHTA and CDR2 FQGNSA. The CDR3 is 14 residues long. CDR3 DNA sequence: TGTGCCAGCAGCCACACAGGGGGTGATTCACCCCTCCACTTT. This sequence encodes CASSHTGGDSPLHF.

This clonotype has only a few counts. The V and J genes are TRBV20-1 and TRBJ2-1; D is unclear. The CDR3 has 14 residues. The V gene's germline CDR1 is DFQATT and CDR2 SNEGSKA (reference sequence). Trimming took 4 bases from V and 15 from J, leaving 25 bases between them. The CDR3 DNA sequence: TGCAGTGCTAAAAAAAGTAATCCGGTGATTTCTTGGTTCTTC. It encodes CSAKKSNPVISWFF.

This clonotype appeared many times. The chain combines TRBV7-2 with TRBJ1-1; possibly TRBD1 for D (5 bases). V lost 5 bases and J lost 3, with 19 bases in between. Germline values: CDR1 SGHTA, CDR2 FQGNSA. The CDR3 covers 16 residues. As DNA, the CDR3 is TGTGCCAGCAGCCCCGATCCCCCCAGGGTTTACACTGAAGCTTTCTTT. It yields the protein CASSPDPPRVYTEAFF.

This clonotype was seen only a few times. The CDR3 coding sequence is TGTGCCAGCAGCTCTTACAAGACCTACGAGCAGTACTTC. Its translation: CASSSYKTYEQYF. The rearrangement uses TRBV7-6 and TRBJ2-7; D ambiguous. CDR1 SGHVS and CDR2 FNYEAQ come from the germline V gene. V gave up 4 bases and J gave up 2 bases, with 9 bases separating them. CDR3 length equals 13 residues.

The V gene is TRBV7-8, the J gene TRBJ1-4; TRBD1 might be the D (5 bases). From germline, CDR1 is SGHVS and CDR2 FQNEAQ. The CDR3 is 14 amino acids. Trimming cost V 4 bases and J 5 bases, with 11 bases left between them. CDR3 in DNA: TGTGCCAGCAGCTCCCCTCGGGGGAATGAAAAACTGTTTTTT. Translating gives CASSSPRGNEKLFF.

This CDR3 reads CASSYSQPNSPLHF. CDR3 nucleotide sequence: TGTGCCAGCAGTTACTCGCAGCCTAATTCACCCCTCCACTTT. The rearrangement uses TRBV6-6 and TRBJ1-6; D is uncertain. CDR1 is MNHNY, CDR2 SVGAGI, per germline (reference sequence). Trimming removed 0 bases at V and 6 bases at J, with 6 bases between. This CDR3 contains 14 residues.

This clonotype was seen a few times. V gene TRBV2 combines with J gene TRBJ1-4, with D unclear. The V gene's germline CDR1 is SNHLY and CDR2 FYNNEI. V was cut by 6 bases and J by 5 bases, with 13 bases left in between. The CDR3 length is 14 residues. The CDR3 region is CASRTAMGNEKLFF. CDR3 DNA sequence: TGTGCCAGCAGGACCGCCATGGGGAATGAAAAACTGTTTTTT.

This clonotype turned up a few times. This chain connects TRBV5-5 to TRBJ2-7, with 7 bases that match TRBD2. The CDR3 contains 12 residues. With 4 bases clipped from V and 7 bases from J, the junction kept 5 bases outside the gene matches. Germline assignment: CDR1 SGHKS and CDR2 YYEKEE (reference sequence). The CDR3 loop reads CASSPFGGEQYF. CDR3 in DNA: TGTGCCAGCAGCCCTTTCGGGGGGGAGCAGTACTTC.